The source of this T cell receptor beta chain is a study of T cells in Graves' hyperthyroidism and ophthalmopathy. What was amplified from RNA transcripts were TCR beta CDR3 regions. The HTBI set primed first-round TCR CDR3 RT-PCR. TCRdb independently ran MiXCR on the multiplex PCR reads; one entry per CDR3 protein. The sample lists about 380,000 distinct CDR3 sequences; around 20% were seen once. The germline V gene has CDR1 SGHVS and CDR2 FNYEAQ. Between the trimmed V and J ends, which lost 5 bases and 2 bases, there was a span of 14 bases. The CDR3 totals 15 residues. This clonotype was counted at least ten times. The antigen remains unidentified. General study findings and limits: A 13 V-J signature model discriminated ophthalmopathy versus stable hyperthyroidism.

Source material: blood. This receptor was identified in a man between 18 and 29 years old with Graves' ophthalmopathy. The chain links TRBV7-6 to TRBJ2-3; TRBD1 or TRBD2 may be the D gene (5 bases each). In DNA form, the CDR3 reads TGTGCCAGCAGCGCATTCCAGGGAGCCACAGATACGCAGTATTTT. Amino acid sequence: CASSAFQGATDTQYF.